This T cell receptor beta chain was sequenced in a study of cytomegalovirus exposure and HLA in healthy donors. Regarding the study as a whole: A list of roughly 160 TCR beta chains associated with cytomegalovirus was given. A few CMV-associated chains proved CMV antigen-specific in vitro. Rare TCR sequences predominated, though certain public TCRs were found in many donors.

To note about this clone: Its antigen is undetermined.

From germline, CDR1 is SGHNT and CDR2 YENEEA. The CDR3 spans 13 residues. V dropped 3 bases and J dropped 10; count of bases not matched to a gene: 1. TCRdb's copy holds only in-frame clones and misses some; the assay was immunoSEQ multiplex PCR. This table holds about 65,000 clones, about 90% found once. This clonotype was obtained from a woman under 30 in good health and CMV-seronegative. Material for sequencing was PBMCs. The rearrangement links TRBV11-3 to TRBJ1-6; 9 bases map to TRBD1. The chain's CDR3 is CASSLGQGSPLHF. The CDR3 nucleotides read TGTGCCAGCAGCTTGGGACAGGGCTCACCCCTCCACTTT.